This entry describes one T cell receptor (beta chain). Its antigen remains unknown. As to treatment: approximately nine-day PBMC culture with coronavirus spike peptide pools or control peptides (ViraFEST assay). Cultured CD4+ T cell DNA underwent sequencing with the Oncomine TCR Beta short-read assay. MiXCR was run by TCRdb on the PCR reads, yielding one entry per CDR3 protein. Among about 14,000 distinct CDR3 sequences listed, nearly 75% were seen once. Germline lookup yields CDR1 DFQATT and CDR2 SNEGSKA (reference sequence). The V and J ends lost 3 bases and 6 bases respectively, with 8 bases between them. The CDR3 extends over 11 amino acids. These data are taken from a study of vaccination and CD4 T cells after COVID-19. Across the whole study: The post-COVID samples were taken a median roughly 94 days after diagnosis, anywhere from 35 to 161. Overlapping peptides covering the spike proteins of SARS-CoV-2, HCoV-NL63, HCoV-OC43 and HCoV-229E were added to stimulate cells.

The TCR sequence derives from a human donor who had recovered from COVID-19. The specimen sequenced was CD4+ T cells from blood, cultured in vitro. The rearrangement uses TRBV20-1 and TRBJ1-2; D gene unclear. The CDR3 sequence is CSARRGNGYTF. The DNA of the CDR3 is TGCAGTGCTAGGAGAGGGAATGGCTACACCTTC.